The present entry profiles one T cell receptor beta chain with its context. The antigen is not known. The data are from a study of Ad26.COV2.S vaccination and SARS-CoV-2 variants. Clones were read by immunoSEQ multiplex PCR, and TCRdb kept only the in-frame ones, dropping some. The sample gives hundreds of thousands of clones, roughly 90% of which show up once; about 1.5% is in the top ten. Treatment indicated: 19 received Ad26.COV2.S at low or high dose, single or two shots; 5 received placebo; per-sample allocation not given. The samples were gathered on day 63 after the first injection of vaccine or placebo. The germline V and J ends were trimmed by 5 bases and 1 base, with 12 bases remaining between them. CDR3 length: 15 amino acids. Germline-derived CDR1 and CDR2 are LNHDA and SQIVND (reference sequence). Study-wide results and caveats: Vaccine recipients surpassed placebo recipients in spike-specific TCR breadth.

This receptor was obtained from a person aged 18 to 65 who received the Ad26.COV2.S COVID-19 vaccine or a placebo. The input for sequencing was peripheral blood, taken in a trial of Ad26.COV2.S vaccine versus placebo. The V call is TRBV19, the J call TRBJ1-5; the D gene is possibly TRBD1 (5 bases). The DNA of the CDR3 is TGTGCCAGTAGTCACTGGGGGTCCAGCAATCAGCCCCAGCATTTT. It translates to CASSHWGSSNQPQHF.